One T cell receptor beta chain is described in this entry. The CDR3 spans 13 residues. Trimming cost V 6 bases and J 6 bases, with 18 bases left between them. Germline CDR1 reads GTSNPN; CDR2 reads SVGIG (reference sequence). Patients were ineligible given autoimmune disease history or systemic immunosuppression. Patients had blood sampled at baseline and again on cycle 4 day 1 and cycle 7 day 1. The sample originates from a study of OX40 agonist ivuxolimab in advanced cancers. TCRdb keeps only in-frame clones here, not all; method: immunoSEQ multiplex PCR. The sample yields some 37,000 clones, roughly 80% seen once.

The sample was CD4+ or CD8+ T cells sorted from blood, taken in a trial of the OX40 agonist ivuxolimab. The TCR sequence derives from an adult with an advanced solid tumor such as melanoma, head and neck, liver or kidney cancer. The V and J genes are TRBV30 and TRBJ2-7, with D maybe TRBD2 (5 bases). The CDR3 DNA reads TGTGCCTGTACGAGGGTTGGTATCCCCGAGCAGTACTTC. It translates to CACTRVGIPEQYF.